This TCR beta chain originates from a study of shared clonotypes between healthy human individuals. TCRdb's copy holds only in-frame clones and misses some; the assay was immunoSEQ multiplex PCR. The data show 2 million to 2.5 million clones, with roughly 90% seen just once and approximately 0.4% held by the top ten. This CDR3 has 18 amino acids. V was clipped by 6 bases and J by 0 bases; unmatched bases: 6. Germline CDR1 and CDR2: SGHVS and FQNEAQ. The specimen sequenced was naive CD4+ T cells from PBMCs. Subset meaning: CD45RA+ positively selected. The TCR sequence derives from a young man in good health. Some clones in this sample may be carry-over from other donors' samples. The chain has TRBV7-8 and TRBJ2-3; 16 bases match TRBD2. The CDR3 region has the DNA TGTGCCAGCAGGCACGGGACTAGCGGGAGGGACAGCACAGATACGCAGTATTTT. Translating it yields CASRHGTSGRDSTDTQYF.